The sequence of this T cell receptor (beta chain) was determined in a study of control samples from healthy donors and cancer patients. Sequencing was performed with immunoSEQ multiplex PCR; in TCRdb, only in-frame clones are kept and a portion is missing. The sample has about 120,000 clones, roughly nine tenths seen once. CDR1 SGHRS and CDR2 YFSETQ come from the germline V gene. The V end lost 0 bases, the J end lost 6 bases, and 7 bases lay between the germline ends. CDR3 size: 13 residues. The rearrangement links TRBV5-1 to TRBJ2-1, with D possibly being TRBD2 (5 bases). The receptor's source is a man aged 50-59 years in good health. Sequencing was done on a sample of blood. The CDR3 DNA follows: TGCGCCAGCAGCTTGGAGAGGGTCAATGAGCAGTTCTTC. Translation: CASSLERVNEQFF.